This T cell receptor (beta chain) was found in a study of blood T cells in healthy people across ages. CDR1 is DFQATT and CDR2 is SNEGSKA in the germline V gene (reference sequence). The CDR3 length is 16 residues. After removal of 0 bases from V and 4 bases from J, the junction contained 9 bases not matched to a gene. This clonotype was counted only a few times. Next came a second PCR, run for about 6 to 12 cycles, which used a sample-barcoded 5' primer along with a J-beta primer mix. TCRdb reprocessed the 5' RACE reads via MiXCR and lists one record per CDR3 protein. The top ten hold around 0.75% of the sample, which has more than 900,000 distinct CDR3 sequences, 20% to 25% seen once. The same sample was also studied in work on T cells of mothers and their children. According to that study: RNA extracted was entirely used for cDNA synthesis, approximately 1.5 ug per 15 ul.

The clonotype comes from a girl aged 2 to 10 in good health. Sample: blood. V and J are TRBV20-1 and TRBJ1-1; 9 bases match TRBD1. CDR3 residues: CSARDYRTGVATEAFF. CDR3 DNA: TGCAGTGCTAGAGACTACCGGACAGGGGTTGCCACTGAAGCTTTCTTT.